This entry describes one T cell receptor beta chain. Systemic immunosuppression or a history of autoimmune disease excluded patients. These data are taken from a study of OX40 agonist ivuxolimab in advanced cancers. Study overall: People in dose escalation had one of these cancers: hepatocellular carcinoma, melanoma, renal cell or head and neck cancer.

V was pared by 5 bases and J by 5 bases, with 5 bases of the junction left unmatched. The germline CDR1 and CDR2 sequences are WNHNN and SYGVQD (reference sequence). The CDR3 is 14 residues long. The data were produced by immunoSEQ multiplex PCR, yet TCRdb's version contains in-frame clones alone and is incomplete. Of tens of thousands of clones in the sample, about 89% were seen once. Sample: CD4+ or CD8+ T cells sorted from blood, taken in a trial of the OX40 agonist ivuxolimab. This TCR was sampled from an adult with an advanced solid tumor such as melanoma, head and neck, liver or kidney cancer. V gene TRBV10-1 combines with J gene TRBJ2-5; 10 nucleotides line up with TRBD1. This chain's CDR3 is CASSQDRGMETQYF. In nucleotides, the CDR3 is TGCGCCAGCAGTCAGGACAGGGGGATGGAGACCCAGTACTTC.